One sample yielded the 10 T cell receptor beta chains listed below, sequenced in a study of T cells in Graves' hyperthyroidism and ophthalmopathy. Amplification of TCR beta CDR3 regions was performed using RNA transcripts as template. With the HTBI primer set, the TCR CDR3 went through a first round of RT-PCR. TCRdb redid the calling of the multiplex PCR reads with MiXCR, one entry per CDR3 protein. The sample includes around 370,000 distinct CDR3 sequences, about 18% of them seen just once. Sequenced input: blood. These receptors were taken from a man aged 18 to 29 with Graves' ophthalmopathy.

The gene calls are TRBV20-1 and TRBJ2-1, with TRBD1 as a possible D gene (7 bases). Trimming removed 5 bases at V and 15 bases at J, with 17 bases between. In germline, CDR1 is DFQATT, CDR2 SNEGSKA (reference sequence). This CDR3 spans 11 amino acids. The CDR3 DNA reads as TGCAGTGCTCCGACCGGGGGACAGCCGTTCTTC. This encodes CSAPTGGQPFF.

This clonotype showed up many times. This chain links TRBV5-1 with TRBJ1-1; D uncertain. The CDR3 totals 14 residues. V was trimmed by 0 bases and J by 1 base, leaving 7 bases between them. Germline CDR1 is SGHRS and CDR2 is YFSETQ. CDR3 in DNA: TGCGCCAGCAGCTTGGGGCCTGGGAACACTGAAGCTTTCTTT. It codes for CASSLGPGNTEAFF. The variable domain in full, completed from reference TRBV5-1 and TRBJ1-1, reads KAGVTQTPRYLIKTRGQQVTLSCSPISGHRSVSWYQQTPGQGLQFLFEYFSETQRNKGNFPGRFSGRQFSNSRSEMNVSTLELGDSALYLCASSLGPGNTEAFFGQGTRLTVV.

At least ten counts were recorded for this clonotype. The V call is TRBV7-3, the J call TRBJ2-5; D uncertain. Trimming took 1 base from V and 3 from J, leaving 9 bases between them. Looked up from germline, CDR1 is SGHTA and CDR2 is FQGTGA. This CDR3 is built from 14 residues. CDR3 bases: TGTGCCAGCAGCTTAAATGGGGTGGAAGAGACCCAGTACTTC. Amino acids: CASSLNGVEETQYF.

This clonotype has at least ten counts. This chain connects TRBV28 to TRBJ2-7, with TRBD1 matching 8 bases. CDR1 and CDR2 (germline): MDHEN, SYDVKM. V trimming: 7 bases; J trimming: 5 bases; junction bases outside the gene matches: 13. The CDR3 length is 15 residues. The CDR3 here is CASIKSGQAYDEQYF. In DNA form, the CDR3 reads TGTGCCAGCATTAAGTCGGGACAGGCTTACGACGAGCAGTACTTC.

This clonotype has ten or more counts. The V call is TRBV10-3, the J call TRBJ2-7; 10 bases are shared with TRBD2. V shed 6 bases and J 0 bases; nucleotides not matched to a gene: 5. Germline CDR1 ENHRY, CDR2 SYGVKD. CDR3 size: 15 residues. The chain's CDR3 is CAIRETSGNSYEQYF. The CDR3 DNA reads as TGTGCCATCAGAGAAACTAGCGGGAACTCCTACGAGCAGTACTTC.

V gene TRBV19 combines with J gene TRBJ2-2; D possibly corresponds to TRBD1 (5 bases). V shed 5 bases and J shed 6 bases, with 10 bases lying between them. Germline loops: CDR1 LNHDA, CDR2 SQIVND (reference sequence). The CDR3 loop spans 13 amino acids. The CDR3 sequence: CASSVSGSGELFF. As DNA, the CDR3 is TGTGCCAGTAGTGTCTCAGGGTCCGGGGAGCTGTTTTTT.

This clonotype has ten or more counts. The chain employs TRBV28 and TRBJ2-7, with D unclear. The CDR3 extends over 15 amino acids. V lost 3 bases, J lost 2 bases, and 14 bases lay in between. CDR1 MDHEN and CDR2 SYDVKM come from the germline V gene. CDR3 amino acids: CASSFGGRPPYEQYF. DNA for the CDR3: TGTGCCAGCAGTTTCGGCGGCAGGCCCCCCTACGAGCAGTACTTC.

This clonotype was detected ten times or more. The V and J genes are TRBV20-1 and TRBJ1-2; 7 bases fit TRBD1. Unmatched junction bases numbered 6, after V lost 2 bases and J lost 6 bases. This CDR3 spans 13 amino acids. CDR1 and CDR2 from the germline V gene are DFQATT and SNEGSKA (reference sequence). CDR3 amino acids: CSARFSGTDGYTF. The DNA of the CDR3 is TGCAGTGCTAGATTCTCCGGGACAGATGGCTACACCTTC.

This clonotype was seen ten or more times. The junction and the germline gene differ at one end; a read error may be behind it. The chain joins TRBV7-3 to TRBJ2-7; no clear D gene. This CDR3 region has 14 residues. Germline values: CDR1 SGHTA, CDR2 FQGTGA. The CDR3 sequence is CASSETSSSYERYF. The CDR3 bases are TGTGCCAGCAGCGAGACATCTTCCTCCTACGAGCGGTACTTC.

CDR3 residues: CASSYLGSRGRETQYF. The CDR3 DNA follows: TGTGCCAGCAGTTACCTTGGGAGCCGAGGGAGGGAGACCCAGTACTTC. The gene calls are TRBV2 and TRBJ2-5; D perhaps matches TRBD2 (6 bases). The CDR3 runs to 16 residues. With 5 bases removed from V and 5 bases from J, the gap between germline ends came to 21 bases. In germline, CDR1 is SNHLY, CDR2 FYNNEI. Full variable domain (missing parts from reference TRBV2 and TRBJ2-5): EPEVTQTPSHQVTQMGQEVILRCVPISNHLYFYWYRQILGQKVEFLVSFYNNEISEKSEIFDDQFSVERPDGSNFTLKIRSTKLEDSAMYFCASSYLGSRGRETQYFGPGTRLLVL.